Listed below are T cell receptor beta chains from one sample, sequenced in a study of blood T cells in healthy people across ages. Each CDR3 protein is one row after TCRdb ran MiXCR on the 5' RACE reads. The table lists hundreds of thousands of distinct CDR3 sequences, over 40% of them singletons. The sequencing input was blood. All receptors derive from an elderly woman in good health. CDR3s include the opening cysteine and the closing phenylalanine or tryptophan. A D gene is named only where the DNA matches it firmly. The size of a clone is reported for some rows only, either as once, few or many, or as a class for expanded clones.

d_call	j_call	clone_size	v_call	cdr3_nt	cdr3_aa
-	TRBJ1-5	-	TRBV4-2	TGTGCCAGCAGCCTAACCTCAGGGTCCCTTAATCAGCCCCAGCATTTT	CASSLTSGSLNQPQHF
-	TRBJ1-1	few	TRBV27	TGTGCCAGCAGTGCACCAGGGCGGACTGAAGCTTTCTTT	CASSAPGRTEAFF
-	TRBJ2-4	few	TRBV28	TGTGCCAGCTTGTCGAACGGGCACATTCAGTACTTC	CASLSNGHIQYF
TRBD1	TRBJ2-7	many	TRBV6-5	TGTGCCAGCAGTTACTCCGGGACAGTAAATTACGAGCAGTACTTC	CASSYSGTVNYEQYF
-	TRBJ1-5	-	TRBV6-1	TGTGCCAGCAGACCAATATGGGGACAAGGGACTCGGCCCCAGCATTTT	CASRPIWGQGTRPQHF
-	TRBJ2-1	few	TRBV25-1	TGTGCCAGCAGTGAACGGGGGGCGGACAATGAGCAGTTCTTC	CASSERGADNEQFF
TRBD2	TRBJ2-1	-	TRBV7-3	TGTGCCAGCAGCTTATATCCCAGCGGGAGAACCTGCAATGAGCAGTTCTTC	CASSLYPSGRTCNEQFF
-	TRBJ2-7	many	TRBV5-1	TGCGCCAGCAGCGAGGCAGGCTTCACCTACGAGCAGTACTTC	CASSEAGFTYEQYF
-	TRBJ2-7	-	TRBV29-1	TGCAGCGTTCAGGGTGGGTTGACCTACGAGCAGTACTTC	CSVQGGLTYEQYF
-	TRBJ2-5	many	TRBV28	TGTGCCAGCAGTTTTCTTCGGGAGACCCAGTACTTC	CASSFLRETQYF
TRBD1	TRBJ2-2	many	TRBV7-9	TGTGCCAGCAGCTACTCCTCCGGGACAGGGGGGAACACCGGGGAGCTGTTTTTT	CASSYSSGTGGNTGELFF
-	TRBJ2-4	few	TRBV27	TGTGCCAGCAGTTTTGCCGAACTAGCCAAAAACATTCAGTACTTC	CASSFAELAKNIQYF
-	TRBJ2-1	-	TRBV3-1	TGTGCCAGCAGCCATTTGGGGGCCCCGCAGTTCTTC	CASSHLGAPQFF
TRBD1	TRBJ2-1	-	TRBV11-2	TGTGCCAGCAGCTTATCCCAGGGGGCGGTAGGTGAGCAGTTCTTC	CASSLSQGAVGEQFF
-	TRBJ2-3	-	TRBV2	TGTGCCAGCAGTGGACCATGCACAGATACGCAGTATTTT	CASSGPCTDTQYF
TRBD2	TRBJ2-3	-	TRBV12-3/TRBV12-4	TGTGCCAGCAGAACTAGCGGGAGGGCCTTTCCAGATACGCAGTATTTT	CASRTSGRAFPDTQYF
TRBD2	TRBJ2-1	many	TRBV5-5	TGTGCCAGCAGCGGACCGGGACTAGAGTCCTACAATGAGCAGTTCTTC	CASSGPGLESYNEQFF
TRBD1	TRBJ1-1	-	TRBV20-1	TGCAGTGCTAGACTTAACAGGGGAACTGAAGCTTTCTTT	CSARLNRGTEAFF
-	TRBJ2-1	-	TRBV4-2	TGTGCCAGCAGCCCCGACCAGGGTTCCAGCGCCAATGAGCAGTTCTTC	CASSPDQGSSANEQFF
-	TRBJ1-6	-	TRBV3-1	TGTGCCAGCGGGTGGAGCAACTCACCCCCCCACTTT	CASGWSNSPPHF
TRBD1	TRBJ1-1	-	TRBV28	TGTGCCAGCAGTTTACACAGGGGGCGGACTGAAGCTTTCTTT	CASSLHRGRTEAFF
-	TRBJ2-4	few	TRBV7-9	TGTGCCAGCAGCACCGGGACAACTCTAATTCAGTACTTC	CASSTGTTLIQYF
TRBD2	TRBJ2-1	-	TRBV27	TGTGCCAGCAGTCTCCATAGCGGGAGCTTTTTAAATGGGCAGTTCTTC	CASSLHSGSFLNGQFF
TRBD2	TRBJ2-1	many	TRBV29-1	TGCAGCCCCGCTCCCGCTAGCGGGAGGGATCAGTTCTTC	CSPAPASGRDQFF
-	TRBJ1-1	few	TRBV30	TGTGCCTGGAGTGTACTCACGGCTTTACACGGGGCTTTCTTT	CAWSVLTALHGAFF
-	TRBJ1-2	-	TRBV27	TGTGCCAGCAGTTTATCCCCGGGGTCGGCCTATGGCTACACCTTC	CASSLSPGSAYGYTF
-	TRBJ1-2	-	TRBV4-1	TGCGCCAGCAGCCAAGGGCCCCCTACAAGGGCAAATACCTATGGCTACACCTTC	CASSQGPPTRANTYGYTF
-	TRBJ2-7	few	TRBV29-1	TGCAGCGTTGTGGAGGGAGCGACCGAGCAGTACTTC	CSVVEGATEQYF
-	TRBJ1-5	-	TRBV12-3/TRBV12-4	TGTGCCAGCAGTTTAGGGGGCGCGGGGTTTAGAAATCAGCCCCAGCATTTT	CASSLGGAGFRNQPQHF
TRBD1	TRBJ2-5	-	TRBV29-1	TGCAGCGCTAACCAGGGGGCAGGAGAGACCCAGTACTTC	CSANQGAGETQYF
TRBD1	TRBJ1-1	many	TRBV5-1	TGCGCCAGCAGTCCGGGACAGAAGAACACTGAAGCTTTCTTT	CASSPGQKNTEAFF
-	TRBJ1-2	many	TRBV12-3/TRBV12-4	TGTGCCAGCAGTTTAAAAGGGAGGAGGGGCTACACCTTC	CASSLKGRRGYTF
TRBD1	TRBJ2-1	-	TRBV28	TGTGCCAGCAGTATTACCGGGACAGGGGTGGAAGAGCAGTTCTTC	CASSITGTGVEEQFF
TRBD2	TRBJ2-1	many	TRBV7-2	TGTGCCAGCAGCCCCGGCCCGATCGGGACTAGCAGAAGAAGGGAGCAGTTCTTC	CASSPGPIGTSRRREQFF
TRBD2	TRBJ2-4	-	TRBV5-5	TGTGCCAGCGGGGTTAGCGGGAGCTTGTCCAATGAGCAGTACTTC	CASGVSGSLSNEQYF
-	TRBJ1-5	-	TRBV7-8	TGTGCCAGCAGTGTCGCCTTGCACTATAGCAATCAGCCCCGGCATTTT	CASSVALHYSNQPRHF
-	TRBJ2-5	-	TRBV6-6	TGTGCCAGCAGTTACTCCGCCCATGAGCAGTACTTC	CASSYSAHEQYF
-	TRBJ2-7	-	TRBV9	TGTGCCAGCAGCCCGAGGGGGGTGAGCTCCTACGAGCAGTACTTC	CASSPRGVSSYEQYF
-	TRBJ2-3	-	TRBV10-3	TGTGCCATCAGTGAGGTGAAGGGGGGGCCGGATACGCAGTATTTT	CAISEVKGGPDTQYF
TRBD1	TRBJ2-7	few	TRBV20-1	TGCAGTGCTAGGGGACAGGGGTCCTACGAGCAGTACTTC	CSARGQGSYEQYF
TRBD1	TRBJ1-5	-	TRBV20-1	TGCAGTGCGAGGACAGGGGTTAGCAATCAGCCCCAGCATTTT	CSARTGVSNQPQHF
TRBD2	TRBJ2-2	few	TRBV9	TGTGCCAGCAGCCACCGGACTAGCGGGAGCACCGGGGAGCTGTTTTTT	CASSHRTSGSTGELFF
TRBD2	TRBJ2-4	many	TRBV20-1	TGCAGTGCGCCGGGACTAGCGGGAGGGTTAGCCAAAAACATTCAGTACTTC	CSAPGLAGGLAKNIQYF
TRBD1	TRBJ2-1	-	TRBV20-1	TGCAGTGCCGTCAGCGGACAGGGCCGTGAGCAGTTCTTC	CSAVSGQGREQFF
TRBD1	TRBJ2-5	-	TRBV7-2	TGTGCCAGCAGCTCACAGGGGCCCACCACGGAGACCCAGTACTTC	CASSSQGPTTETQYF
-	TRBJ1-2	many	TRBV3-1	TGTGCCAGCAGCCAAGATTTACGTGGCTACACCTTC	CASSQDLRGYTF
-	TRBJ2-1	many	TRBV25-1	TGTGCCAGCAGTGAATCAAGGTCCTTCTACAATGAGCAGTTCTTC	CASSESRSFYNEQFF
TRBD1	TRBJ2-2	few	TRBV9	TGTGCCAGCAGCGTGTCCGACAGGGGGCGATTCCTCTTAAGCACCGGGGAGCTGTTTTTT	CASSVSDRGRFLLSTGELFF
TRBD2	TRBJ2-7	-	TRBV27	TGTGCCAGCAGCTCCGGGACTAGCGGGACGGGCGAGCAGTACTTC	CASSSGTSGTGEQYF